Listed here is a single T cell receptor beta chain. Antigen: not known. Genomic DNA templated the TCR beta VDJ and CDR3 profiling. MiXCR was run by TCRdb on the reads, yielding one entry per CDR3 protein. There are 130,000 or so distinct CDR3 sequences in the sample; over 55% occur only once, and roughly 30% lies in the top ten. The authors sequenced patients whose flow cytometry had shown CD8+CD57+ cell expansion. No patient had been given any therapy when blood was sampled. The record originates from a study of CD8+CD57+ T cells in acquired aplastic anemia. Study context: Each DNA sample taken from sorted CD4+ and CD8+ cells came to about 3 ug on average.

The study, taken as a whole, reports: Patients and controls turned out to have 25 to 30 CD8+ CDR3 sequences in common. Simpson's diversity of CD8+ cells was not significantly different in patients compared with controls.

Sequences were obtained from sorted CD4+, CD8+, or CD8+CD57+ T cells (not recorded which) from PBMCs. This TCR was sampled from a human donor with aplastic anemia.

CDR3: CASRGDVYEQYF. CDR3 nucleotide sequence: TGTGCCAGCAGGGGGGACGTCTACGAGCAGTACTTC. The V call is TRBV2, the J call TRBJ2-7, with D perhaps given as TRBD1 or TRBD2 (5 bases each). This CDR3 has 12 residues. V lost 6 bases, J lost 3 bases, and 9 bases lay in between. Germline CDR1 reads SNHLY; CDR2 reads FYNNEI.